One sample yielded the 27 T cell receptor beta chains listed below, sequenced in a study of CD8 T cells in Susac syndrome. Reverse transcription of roughly 0.5 to 1 ug RNA was performed with random hexamers. TCRdb reprocessed the immunoSEQ multiplex PCR reads with MiXCR, giving one entry per CDR3 protein. Of approximately 170,000 distinct CDR3 sequences in the sample, just over 90% are singletons; the top ten hold around 0.079%. The material sequenced was CD4+ T cells from PBMCs. The receptors come from a human donor in good health.

Only a few counts were recorded for this clonotype. The chain carries TRBV5-1 and TRBJ2-3; no reliable D call. The germline CDR1 and CDR2 sequences are SGHRS and YFSETQ. V gave up 1 base and J gave up 5 bases, with 8 bases separating them. The CDR3 loop spans 13 amino acids. The CDR3 region is CASSLRMGDTQYF. The CDR3 DNA reads TGCGCCAGCAGCTTGCGCATGGGAGATACGCAGTATTTT.

The chain carries TRBV6-6 and TRBJ2-2, with a tentative D call TRBD1 (6 bases). The CDR3 totals 13 residues. The V gene's germline CDR1 is MNHNY and CDR2 SVGAGI (reference sequence). Trimming left V 6 bases short and J 7 bases short, with 12 bases between. The DNA of the CDR3 is TGTGCCAGCAGCCGATTACAGGGCGGGGAGCTGTTTTTT. Protein product: CASSRLQGGELFF.

The chain uses TRBV30 and TRBJ1-1; D is possibly TRBD1 (5 bases). Germline V CDR1 and CDR2: GTSNPN, SVGIG (reference sequence). V was trimmed by 4 bases and J by 4 bases, leaving 16 bases between them. The CDR3 runs to 14 residues. The CDR3 reads CAWTRTMVGTEAFF. DNA of the CDR3: TGTGCCTGGACTAGGACAATGGTTGGCACTGAAGCTTTCTTT.

This clonotype was observed a single time. This chain joins TRBV5-1 and TRBJ1-1, with a tentative D call TRBD1 (6 bases). The CDR3 totals 14 residues. The V gene lost 0 bases and the J gene lost 4 bases, with 10 bases spanning the gap. CDR1 SGHRS and CDR2 YFSETQ come from the germline V gene. The chain's CDR3 is CASSLDPGATEAFF. For the CDR3, the DNA is TGCGCCAGCAGCTTGGATCCGGGGGCCACTGAAGCTTTCTTT. The complete variable domain, with remaining parts taken from reference TRBV5-1 and TRBJ1-1, reads KAGVTQTPRYLIKTRGQQVTLSCSPISGHRSVSWYQQTPGQGLQFLFEYFSETQRNKGNFPGRFSGRQFSNSRSEMNVSTLELGDSALYLCASSLDPGATEAFFGQGTRLTVV.

This chain uses TRBV7-3 with TRBJ2-2; D may be TRBD1 (5 bases). CDR3 length: 16 residues. Trimming pared 2 bases from V and 2 bases from J, leaving 12 bases between. Germline V gives CDR1 SGHTA, CDR2 FQGTGA. CDR3 coding DNA: TGTGCCAGCAGCTTAGGACATGGGATCAACACCGGGGAGCTGTTTTTT. This gives the protein CASSLGHGINTGELFF.

A note on this clonotype: At one of its ends the junction is not consistent with the germline gene, which may arise from a read error. This rearrangement joins TRBV30 to TRBJ2-6; D is possibly TRBD1 (5 bases). Germline loops: CDR1 GTSNPN, CDR2 SVGIG (reference sequence). The CDR3 consists of 14 residues. DNA for the CDR3: TGTGCCTGGAATTCGAAGTCTGGGGCCAACGTCCTGATTTTC. It encodes CAWNSKSGANVLIF.

The chain is built from TRBV7-3 and TRBJ2-1; D perhaps matches TRBD2 (5 bases). The V gene lost 5 bases and the J gene lost 6 bases, with 14 bases spanning the gap. The CDR3 covers 14 residues. In germline, CDR1 is SGHTA, CDR2 FQGTGA. CDR3 nucleotides: TGTGCCAGCAGCCTAGGCTTGGGAGTCAATGAGCAGTTCTTC. It codes for CASSLGLGVNEQFF.

V gene TRBV20-1 combines with J gene TRBJ2-7; D is possibly TRBD2 (5 bases). Trimming pared 2 bases from V and 5 bases from J, leaving 10 bases between. CDR3 length equals 12 residues. Germline V gene data show CDR1 as DFQATT and CDR2 as SNEGSKA (reference sequence). DNA of the CDR3: TGCAGTGCTAGACGGGGAGCGGACGAGCAGTACTTC. The encoded protein is CSARRGADEQYF.

This chain connects TRBV29-1 to TRBJ2-7, with 7 bases lining up with TRBD1. V was pared by 4 bases and J by 7 bases, with 10 bases of the junction left unmatched. The CDR3 is 13 amino acids. CDR1 SQVTM and CDR2 ANQGSEA come from the germline V gene. In nucleotides, the CDR3 is TGCAGCGTTGGAATTACAGGGGTGGGGGAGCAGTACTTC. Protein: CSVGITGVGEQYF.

This chain joins TRBV7-9 and TRBJ2-5; 11 nucleotides match TRBD2. Germline trimming cut 5 bases from V and 7 bases from J; bases unmatched to any gene: 6. The CDR3 covers 14 residues. CDR1 is SEHNR, CDR2 FQNEAQ, per germline (reference sequence). The CDR3 here is CASSASGRSGTQYF. CDR3 DNA sequence: TGTGCCAGCAGCGCTAGCGGGAGGAGTGGGACCCAGTACTTC. Full variable domain (outside the CDR3, taken from reference TRBV7-9 and TRBJ2-5): DTGVSQNPRHKITKRGQNVTFRCDPISEHNRLYWYRQTLGQGPEFLTYFQNEAQLEKSRLLSDRFSAERPKGSFSTLEIQRTEQGDSAMYLCASSASGRSGTQYFGPGTRLLVL.

The chain recombines TRBV5-1 with TRBJ1-1; TRBD1 matches at 10 bases. Germline values: CDR1 SGHRS, CDR2 YFSETQ. CDR3 length: 14 amino acids. The trim removed 6 bases at V and 6 bases at J, leaving 8 bases unmatched. CDR3 in DNA: TGCGCCAGCAAGAGGACAGGGGGAGAGGCTGAAGCTTTCTTT. It specifies CASKRTGGEAEAFF.

This rearrangement joins TRBV6-1 to TRBJ1-2; no clear D gene. V lost 6 bases, J lost 4 bases, and 15 bases lay in between. The CDR3 is made up of 14 amino acids. Germline CDR1 and CDR2: MNHNS and SASEGT. In DNA, the CDR3 is TGTGCCAGCAGCGGCGTTAGTGCAAGCTATGGCTACACCTTC. It encodes CASSGVSASYGYTF.

The chain couples TRBV5-1 to TRBJ2-1; TRBD1 matches at 8 bases. V lost 4 bases, J lost 7 bases, and 7 bases stayed unmatched. Germline assignment: CDR1 SGHRS and CDR2 YFSETQ. The CDR3 runs 14 residues. Written as DNA, the CDR3 is TGCGCCAGCAGCCCGGGACAGGTAGTTAATGAGCAGTTCTTC. Residues: CASSPGQVVNEQFF. The entire variable domain, with the rest obtained from reference TRBV5-1 and TRBJ2-1, is as follows: KAGVTQTPRYLIKTRGQQVTLSCSPISGHRSVSWYQQTPGQGLQFLFEYFSETQRNKGNFPGRFSGRQFSNSRSEMNVSTLELGDSALYLCASSPGQVVNEQFFGPGTRLTVL.

This chain uses TRBV29-1 with TRBJ1-1; 7 nucleotides line up with TRBD1. Per germline, CDR1 SQVTM and CDR2 ANQGSEA. The CDR3 runs 14 residues. The junction had 10 bases not matched to a gene; V was cut back by 6 bases and J by 3 bases. CDR3 protein: CSVSPGQADTEAFF. CDR3 DNA: TGCAGCGTCTCTCCCGGACAGGCGGACACTGAAGCTTTCTTT.

In nucleotides, the CDR3 is TGTGCCAGCAGAACTCGGCCCTCCAATGAGCAGTTCTTC. Translated: CASRTRPSNEQFF. The chain has TRBV6-1 and TRBJ2-1; D ambiguous. CDR3 length equals 13 residues. Germline V CDR1 and CDR2: MNHNS, SASEGT. V was trimmed by 6 bases and J by 6 bases, leaving 12 bases between them.

The chain recombines TRBV7-8 with TRBJ2-7, with 13 positions matching TRBD2. V was pared by 4 bases and J by 5 bases, with 5 bases of the junction left unmatched. CDR1 and CDR2 (germline): SGHVS, FQNEAQ. The CDR3 has 15 amino acids. The DNA of the CDR3 is TGTGCCAGCAGCTCTGGACTAGCGGGGGTCGACGAGCAGTACTTC. Protein: CASSSGLAGVDEQYF.

The chain uses TRBV5-6 and TRBJ2-5, with a weak D call TRBD1 (5 bases). Germline V lookup: CDR1 SGHDT, CDR2 YYEEEE. CDR3 length equals 11 residues. The germline V and J ends were trimmed by 0 bases and 13 bases, with 10 bases remaining between them. The CDR3 loop reads CASSLADILYF. CDR3 nucleotide sequence: TGTGCCAGCAGCTTGGCGGACATCCTGTACTTC.

The chain employs TRBV5-6 and TRBJ1-2, with a tentative D call TRBD1 (6 bases). This CDR3 is 13 amino acids long. V was clipped by 4 bases and J by 8 bases, with 15 bases between them. Germline lookup yields CDR1 SGHDT and CDR2 YYEEEE. As DNA, the CDR3 is TGTGCCAGCAGCGCTGCCTACAGGGACGGCTACACCTTC. Encoded protein: CASSAAYRDGYTF.

The chain employs TRBV4-3 and TRBJ2-5; no reliable D call. Trimming cost V 0 bases and J 2 bases, with 10 bases left between them. CDR3 length: 15 residues. Per germline, CDR1 LGHNA and CDR2 YSLEER. The CDR3 is CASSQERSRQETQYF. The DNA for the CDR3 is TGCGCCAGCAGCCAAGAGAGGTCCAGGCAAGAGACCCAGTACTTC.

V usage is TRBV6-1 and J usage is TRBJ2-7, with D maybe TRBD1 (5 bases). The CDR3 covers 15 residues. In germline, CDR1 is MNHNS, CDR2 SASEGT. Trimming stripped 5 bases from V and 4 bases from J, with 18 bases between. CDR3 region: CASSFDSLPIYEQYF. The DNA for the CDR3 is TGTGCCAGCAGTTTTGACAGTCTCCCCATATACGAGCAGTACTTC.

The chain has TRBV7-2 and TRBJ2-1; 8 bases line up with TRBD1. The J segment lost 7 bases and the V segment lost 5 bases, leaving 7 bases of the junction unmatched. Germline CDR1 and CDR2: SGHTA and FQGNSA. The CDR3 runs to 14 residues. The CDR3 DNA follows: TGTGCCAGCAGCCCCGGACAGGGTTGGAATGAGCAGTTCTTC. Its protein is CASSPGQGWNEQFF.

The gene calls are TRBV6-2 or TRBV6-3 and TRBJ2-7; TRBD2 might be the D (6 bases). CDR1 and CDR2 (germline): MNHEY, SVGEGT. This CDR3 region has 12 residues. V was shortened by 8 bases and J by 0 bases, with 8 bases between the two germline ends. In DNA, the CDR3 is TGTGCCAGCGCGCGGGGCTCCTACGAGCAGTACTTC. It is translated as CASARGSYEQYF.

The rearrangement links TRBV29-1 to TRBJ2-5; D might be TRBD1 (5 bases). The CDR3 loop spans 12 amino acids. Germline CDR1 and CDR2: SQVTM and ANQGSEA. V was clipped by 2 bases and J by 4 bases, with 8 bases between them. The CDR3 region has the DNA TGCAGCGTTGAAAGGGGTGGAGAGACCCAGTACTTC. Protein product: CSVERGGETQYF.

V is TRBV7-9 and J is TRBJ1-5; the D is unclear. CDR3 size: 14 residues. Trimming shortened V by 3 bases and J by 1 base, and 7 bases separated the two germline ends. Germline CDR1 is SEHNR and CDR2 is FQNEAQ (reference sequence). CDR3 sequence reads: CASSFTGSNQPQHF. Written as DNA, the CDR3 is TGTGCCAGCAGCTTCACGGGCAGCAATCAGCCCCAGCATTTT.

This sequence joins TRBV6-1 and TRBJ1-2; 8 nucleotides align to TRBD1. Unmatched junction bases numbered 10, after V lost 2 bases and J lost 8 bases. The length of the CDR3 is 15 residues. Germline CDR1 reads MNHNS; CDR2 reads SASEGT. DNA of the CDR3: TGTGCCAGCAGTGAAATATTCGGAGACAGGGGCGGCTACACCTTC. Residues: CASSEIFGDRGGYTF.

The genes are TRBV28 and TRBJ2-7; 8 bases map to TRBD1. The germline V gene encodes CDR1 MDHEN and CDR2 SYDVKM. V shed 6 bases, J shed 5 bases, and the junction held 0 bases outside the gene matches. The CDR3 has 11 residues. Here the CDR3 reads CASRDRDEQYF. The CDR3 DNA sequence: TGTGCCAGCAGGGACAGGGACGAGCAGTACTTC.

This clonotype was detected a few times. This chain joins TRBV20-1 and TRBJ2-6; no firm D call. The CDR3 extends over 13 amino acids. Germline-derived CDR1 and CDR2 are DFQATT and SNEGSKA (reference sequence). Trimming shortened V by 5 bases and J by 4 bases, and 9 bases separated the two germline ends. The CDR3 protein is CSAPSSGANVLTF. In nucleotides, the CDR3 is TGCAGTGCTCCGTCCTCCGGGGCCAACGTCCTGACTTTC.